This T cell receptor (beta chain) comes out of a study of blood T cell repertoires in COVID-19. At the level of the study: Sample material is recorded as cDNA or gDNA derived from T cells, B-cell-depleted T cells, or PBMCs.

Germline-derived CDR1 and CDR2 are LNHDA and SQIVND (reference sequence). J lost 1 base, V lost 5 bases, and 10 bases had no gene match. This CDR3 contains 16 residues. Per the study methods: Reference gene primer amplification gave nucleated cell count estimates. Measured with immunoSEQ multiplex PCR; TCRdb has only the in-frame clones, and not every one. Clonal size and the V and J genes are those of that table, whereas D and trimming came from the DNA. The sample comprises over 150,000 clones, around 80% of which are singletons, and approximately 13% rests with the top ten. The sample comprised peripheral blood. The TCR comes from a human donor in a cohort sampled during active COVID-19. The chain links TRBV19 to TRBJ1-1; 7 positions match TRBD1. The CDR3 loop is CASSPRQGVRNTEAFF. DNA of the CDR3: TGTGCCAGTAGTCCTAGACAGGGTGTACGGAACACTGAAGCTTTCTTT.